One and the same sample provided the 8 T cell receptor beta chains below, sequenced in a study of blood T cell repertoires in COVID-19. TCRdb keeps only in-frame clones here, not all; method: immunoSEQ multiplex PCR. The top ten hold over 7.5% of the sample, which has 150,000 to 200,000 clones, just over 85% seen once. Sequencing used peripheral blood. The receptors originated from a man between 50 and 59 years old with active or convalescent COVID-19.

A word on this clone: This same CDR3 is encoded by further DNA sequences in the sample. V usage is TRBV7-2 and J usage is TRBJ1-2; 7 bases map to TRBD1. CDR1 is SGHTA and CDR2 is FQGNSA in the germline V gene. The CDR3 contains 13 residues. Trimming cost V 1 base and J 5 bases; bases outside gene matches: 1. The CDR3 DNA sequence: TGTGCCAGCAGCTTAGGGACAGGATATGGCTACACCTTC. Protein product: CASSLGTGYGYTF.

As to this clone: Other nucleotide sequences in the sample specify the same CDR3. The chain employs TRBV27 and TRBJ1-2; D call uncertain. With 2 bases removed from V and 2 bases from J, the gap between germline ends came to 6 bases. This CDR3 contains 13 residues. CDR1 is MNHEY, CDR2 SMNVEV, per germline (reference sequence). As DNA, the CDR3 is TGTGCCAGCAGTTTAGAGGGAAACTATGGCTACACCTTC. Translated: CASSLEGNYGYTF.

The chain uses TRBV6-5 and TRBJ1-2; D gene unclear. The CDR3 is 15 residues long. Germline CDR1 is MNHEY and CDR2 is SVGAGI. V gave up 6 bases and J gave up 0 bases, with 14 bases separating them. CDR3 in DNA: TGTGCCAGCAGAGATCCGGGGAGAACTAACTATGGCTACACCTTC. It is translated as CASRDPGRTNYGYTF.

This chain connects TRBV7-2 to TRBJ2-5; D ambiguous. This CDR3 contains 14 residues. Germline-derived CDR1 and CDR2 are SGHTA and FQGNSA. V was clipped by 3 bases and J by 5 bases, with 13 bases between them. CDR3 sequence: CASSFVLSAETQYF. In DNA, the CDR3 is TGTGCCAGCAGCTTCGTTTTGTCCGCGGAGACCCAGTACTTC.

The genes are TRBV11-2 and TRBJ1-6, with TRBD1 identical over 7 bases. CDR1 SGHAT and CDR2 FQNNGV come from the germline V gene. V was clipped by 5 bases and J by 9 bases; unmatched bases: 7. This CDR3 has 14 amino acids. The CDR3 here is CASSAQQGISPLHF. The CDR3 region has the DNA TGTGCCAGCAGCGCCCAACAGGGGATTTCACCCCTCCACTTT.

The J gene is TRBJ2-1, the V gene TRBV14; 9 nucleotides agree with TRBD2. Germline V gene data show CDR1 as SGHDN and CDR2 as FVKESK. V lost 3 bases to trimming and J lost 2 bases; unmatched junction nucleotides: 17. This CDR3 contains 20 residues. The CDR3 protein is CASSQTLAGAKLRTYNEQFF. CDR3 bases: TGTGCCAGCAGCCAGACATTAGCGGGGGCTAAACTACGAACCTACAATGAGCAGTTCTTC.

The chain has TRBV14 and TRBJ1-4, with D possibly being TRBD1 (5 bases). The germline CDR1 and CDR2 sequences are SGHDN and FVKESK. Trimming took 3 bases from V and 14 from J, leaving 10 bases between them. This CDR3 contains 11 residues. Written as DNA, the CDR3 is TGTGCCAGCAGCCAGCGACAGAAGCTGTTTTTT. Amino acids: CASSQRQKLFF.

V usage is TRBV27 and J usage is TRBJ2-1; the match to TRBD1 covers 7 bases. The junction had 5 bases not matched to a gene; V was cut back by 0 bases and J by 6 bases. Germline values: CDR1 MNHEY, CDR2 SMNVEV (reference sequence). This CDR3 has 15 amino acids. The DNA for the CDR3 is TGTGCCAGCAGTTTATCCGGGACAGCCCTCAATGAGCAGTTCTTC. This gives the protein CASSLSGTALNEQFF.